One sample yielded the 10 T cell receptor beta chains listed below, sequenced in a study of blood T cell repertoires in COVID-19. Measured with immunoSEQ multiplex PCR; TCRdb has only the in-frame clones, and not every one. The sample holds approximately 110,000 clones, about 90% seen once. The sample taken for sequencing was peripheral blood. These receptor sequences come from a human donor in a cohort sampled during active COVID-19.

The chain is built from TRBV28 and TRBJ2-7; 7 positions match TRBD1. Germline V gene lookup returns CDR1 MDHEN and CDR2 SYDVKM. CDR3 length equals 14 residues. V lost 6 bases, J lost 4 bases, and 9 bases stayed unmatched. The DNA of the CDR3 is TGTGCCAGCAGCTCCGGGACAGTGGGGTACGAGCAGTACTTC. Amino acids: CASSSGTVGYEQYF.

The CDR3 here is CASSSPSGGMNTEAFF. As DNA, the CDR3 is TGTGCCAGCAGTTCGCCATCCGGAGGTATGAACACTGAAGCTTTCTTT. The chain joins TRBV27 to TRBJ1-1; D is ambiguous. This CDR3 has 16 amino acids. With 4 bases removed from V and 0 bases from J, the gap between germline ends came to 15 bases. Germline values: CDR1 MNHEY, CDR2 SMNVEV (reference sequence).

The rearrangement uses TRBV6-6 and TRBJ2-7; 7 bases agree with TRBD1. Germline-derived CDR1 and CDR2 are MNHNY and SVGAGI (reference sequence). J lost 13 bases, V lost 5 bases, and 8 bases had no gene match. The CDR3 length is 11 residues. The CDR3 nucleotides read TGTGCCAGCAGTGGGACAGTAACCCAATACTTC. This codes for CASSGTVTQYF.

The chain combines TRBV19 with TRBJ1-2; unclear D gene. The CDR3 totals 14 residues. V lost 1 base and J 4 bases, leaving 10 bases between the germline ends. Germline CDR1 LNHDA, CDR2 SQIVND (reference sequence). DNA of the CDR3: TGTGCCAGTAGTATAGGCGCTCACGCCTATGGCTACACCTTC. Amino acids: CASSIGAHAYGYTF. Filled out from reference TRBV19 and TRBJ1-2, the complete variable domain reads DGGITQSPKYLFRKEGQNVTLSCEQNLNHDAMYWYRQDPGQGLRLIYYSQIVNDFQKGDIAEGYSVSREKKESFPLTVTSAQKNPTAFYLCASSIGAHAYGYTFGSGTRLTVV.

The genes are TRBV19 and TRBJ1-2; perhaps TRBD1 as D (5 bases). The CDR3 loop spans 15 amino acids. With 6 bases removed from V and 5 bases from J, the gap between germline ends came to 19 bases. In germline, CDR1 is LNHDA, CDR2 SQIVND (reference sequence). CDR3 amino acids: CASSTSRGGGYGYTF. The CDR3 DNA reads TGTGCCAGTAGCACCTCTCGGGGGGGTGGGTATGGCTACACCTTC.

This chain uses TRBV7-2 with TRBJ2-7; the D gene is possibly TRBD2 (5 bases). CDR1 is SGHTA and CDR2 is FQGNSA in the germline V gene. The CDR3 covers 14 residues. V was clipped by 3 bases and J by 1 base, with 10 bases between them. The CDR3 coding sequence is TGTGCCAGCAGCTTCCAGCGGTTATCCTACGAGCAGTACTTC. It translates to CASSFQRLSYEQYF. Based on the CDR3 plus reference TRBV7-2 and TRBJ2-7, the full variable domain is GAGVSQSPSNKVTEKGKDVELRCDPISGHTALYWYRQSLGQGLEFLIYFQGNSAPDKSGLPSDRFSAERTGGSVSTLTIQRTQQEDSAVYLCASSFQRLSYEQYFGPGTRLTVT.

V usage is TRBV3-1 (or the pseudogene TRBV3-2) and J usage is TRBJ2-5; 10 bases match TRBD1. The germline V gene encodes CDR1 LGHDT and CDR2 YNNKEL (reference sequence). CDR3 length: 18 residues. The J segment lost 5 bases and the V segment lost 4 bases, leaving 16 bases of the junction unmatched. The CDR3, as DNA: TGTGCCAGCAGCCCAAACGCGAGAGGACAGGGGGGTAGCGAGACCCAGTACTTC. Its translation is CASSPNARGQGGSETQYF.

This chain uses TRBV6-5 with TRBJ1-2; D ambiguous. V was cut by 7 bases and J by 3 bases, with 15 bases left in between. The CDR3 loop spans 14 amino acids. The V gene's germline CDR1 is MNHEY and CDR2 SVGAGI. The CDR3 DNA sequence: TGTGCCAGCACAAATTATCGGGTTTACTATGGCTACACCTTC. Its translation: CASTNYRVYYGYTF.

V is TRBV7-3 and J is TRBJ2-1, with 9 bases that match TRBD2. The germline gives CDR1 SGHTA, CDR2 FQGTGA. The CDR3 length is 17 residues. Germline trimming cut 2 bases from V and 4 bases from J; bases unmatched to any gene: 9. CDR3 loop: CASSLFASGANYNEQFF. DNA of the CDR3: TGTGCCAGCAGCTTATTCGCTAGCGGGGCCAATTACAATGAGCAGTTCTTC.

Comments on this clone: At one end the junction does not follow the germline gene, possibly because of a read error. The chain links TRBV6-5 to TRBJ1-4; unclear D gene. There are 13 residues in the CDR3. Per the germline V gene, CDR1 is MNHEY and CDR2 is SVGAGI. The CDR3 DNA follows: TGTGCCAGCAGTTACTCGACGATTTGCTCGGAGTGTTTC. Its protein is CASSYSTICSECF.